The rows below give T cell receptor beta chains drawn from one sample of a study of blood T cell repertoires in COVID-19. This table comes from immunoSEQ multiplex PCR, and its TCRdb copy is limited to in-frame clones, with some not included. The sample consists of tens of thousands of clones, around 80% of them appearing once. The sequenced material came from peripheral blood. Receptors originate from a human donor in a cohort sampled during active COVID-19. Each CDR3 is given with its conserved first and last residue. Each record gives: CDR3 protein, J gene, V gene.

CASRDRGEAEAFF,TRBJ1-1,TRBV2
CASSPPAQGSRAQYF,TRBJ2-7,TRBV18
CASSLVGGGEQFF,TRBJ2-1,TRBV5-1
CASSLRRGSGGTQYF,TRBJ2-5,TRBV11-2
CASSLGTADVEKLFF,TRBJ1-4,TRBV7-2
CASSSRQAEKGQPQHF,TRBJ1-5,TRBV6-2/TRBV6-3
CSVAEGGMNTEAFF,TRBJ1-1,TRBV29-1
CATSRPPGRQATGKNTEAFF,TRBJ1-1,TRBV24-1
CASSQVTGGNSPLHF,TRBJ1-6,TRBV3-1/TRBV3-2
CASSQRQGYEQYF,TRBJ2-7,TRBV6-5
CASSLTDEQYF,TRBJ2-7,TRBV7-6
CASSQGWHNEKLFF,TRBJ1-4,TRBV3-1/TRBV3-2
CAISEITGGWGNYGYTF,TRBJ1-2,TRBV10-3
CASSESTFYGYTF,TRBJ1-2,TRBV9
CASSSVAGVSTDTQYF,TRBJ2-3,TRBV5-1
CASARDSNYGYTF,TRBJ1-2,TRBV9
CASSQDGVAGELFF,TRBJ2-2,TRBV4-2
CASSKQGSQPQHF,TRBJ1-5,TRBV6-5
CASSPRVLDRATNEKLFF,TRBJ1-4,TRBV7-2
CASSSGQLTTEAFF,TRBJ1-1,TRBV5-1
CASSLGPLPGSTQYF,TRBJ2-3,TRBV11-2
CASSLGTGVDQPQHF,TRBJ1-5,TRBV27
CASSSSRDSLGYTF,TRBJ1-2,TRBV5-1
CASEGAGDISSPLHF,TRBJ1-6,TRBV7-9
CAWSPRATEAFF,TRBJ1-1,TRBV30